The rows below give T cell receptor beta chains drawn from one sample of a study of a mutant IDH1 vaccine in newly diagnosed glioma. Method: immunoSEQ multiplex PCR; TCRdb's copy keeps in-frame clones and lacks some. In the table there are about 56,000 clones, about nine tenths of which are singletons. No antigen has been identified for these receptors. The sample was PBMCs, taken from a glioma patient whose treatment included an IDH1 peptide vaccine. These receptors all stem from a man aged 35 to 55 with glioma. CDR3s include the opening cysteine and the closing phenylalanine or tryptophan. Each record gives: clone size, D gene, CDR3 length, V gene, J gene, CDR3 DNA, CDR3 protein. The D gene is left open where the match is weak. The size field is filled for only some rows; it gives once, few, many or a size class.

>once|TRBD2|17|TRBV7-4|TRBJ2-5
TGTGCCAGCAGCTTAGCCCCGTCAGCGGGGGTCGGGGAGACCCAGTACTTC
CASSLAPSAGVGETQYF
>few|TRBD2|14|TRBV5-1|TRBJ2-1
TGCGCCAGCAGTTTCAGCGGGAGGGAAGGGGAGCAGTTCTTC
CASSFSGREGEQFF
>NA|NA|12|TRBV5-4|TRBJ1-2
TGTGCCACCCGGACAGACGTCTATGGCTACACCTTC
CATRTDVYGYTF
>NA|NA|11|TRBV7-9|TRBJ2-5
TGTGCCAGCTGGATTACGGAGACCCAGTACTTC
CASWITETQYF
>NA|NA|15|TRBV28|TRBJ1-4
TGTGCCAGCAGTTTTCGGGACCGACGTAATGAAAAACTGTTTTTT
CASSFRDRRNEKLFF
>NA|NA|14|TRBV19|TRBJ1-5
TGTGCCAGTAGTATATCAGACCTCAATCAGCCCCAGCATTTT
CASSISDLNQPQHF
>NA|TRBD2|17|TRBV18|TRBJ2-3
TGTGCCAGCTCACCACGCCTAGCGGGAATGGTGACAGATACGCAGTATTTT
CASSPRLAGMVTDTQYF
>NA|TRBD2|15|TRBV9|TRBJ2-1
TGTGCCAGCAGCCCGGGACTAGCGGAGTACAATGAGCAGTTCTTC
CASSPGLAEYNEQFF
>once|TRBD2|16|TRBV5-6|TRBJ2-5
TGTGCCAGCAGCTTGGTGGGTAGCGGGAGAACAGAGACCCAGTACTTC
CASSLVGSGRTETQYF
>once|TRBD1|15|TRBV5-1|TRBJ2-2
TGCGCCAGCAGCTCACAGGGGAAGAACACCGGGGAGCTGTTTTTT
CASSSQGKNTGELFF
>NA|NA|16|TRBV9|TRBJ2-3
TGTGCCAGCAGCGCCCGGGGAAGCGGGAGCACAGATACGCAGTATTTT
CASSARGSGSTDTQYF
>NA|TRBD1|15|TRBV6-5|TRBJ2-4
TGTGCCAGCACTCCGCTGGGACAGCTGAAAAACATTCAGTACTTC
CASTPLGQLKNIQYF
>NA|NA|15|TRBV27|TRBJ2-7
TGTGCCAGCAGTACTCGGACGGGGTTGATGGACGAGCAGTACTTC
CASSTRTGLMDEQYF